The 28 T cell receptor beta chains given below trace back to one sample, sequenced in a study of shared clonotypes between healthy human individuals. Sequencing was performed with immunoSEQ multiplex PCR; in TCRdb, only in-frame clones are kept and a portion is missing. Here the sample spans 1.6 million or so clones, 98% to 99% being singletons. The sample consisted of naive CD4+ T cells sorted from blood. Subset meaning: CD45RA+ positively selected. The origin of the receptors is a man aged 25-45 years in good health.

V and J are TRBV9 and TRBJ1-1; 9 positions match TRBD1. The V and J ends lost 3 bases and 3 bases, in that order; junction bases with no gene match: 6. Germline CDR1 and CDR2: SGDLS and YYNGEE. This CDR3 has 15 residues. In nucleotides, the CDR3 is TGTGCCAGCAGCGCCCGGGACAGGGCGGACACTGAAGCTTTCTTT. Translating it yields CASSARDRADTEAFF. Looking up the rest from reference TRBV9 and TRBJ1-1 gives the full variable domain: DSGVTQTPKHLITATGQRVTLRCSPRSGDLSVYWYQQSLDQGLQFLIQYYNGEERAKGNILERFSAQQFPDLHSELNLSSLELGDSALYFCASSARDRADTEAFFGQGTRLTVV.

CDR3 amino acids: CASSLVLPPSFDTF. As DNA, the CDR3 is TGTGCCAGCAGCTTGGTTCTCCCACCTAGTTTTGACACCTTC. The V gene is TRBV5-5, the J gene TRBJ1-2, with unresolved D. This CDR3 has 14 amino acids. Trimming shortened V by 0 bases and J by 12 bases, and 18 bases separated the two germline ends. The germline V gene has CDR1 SGHKS and CDR2 YYEKEE (reference sequence).

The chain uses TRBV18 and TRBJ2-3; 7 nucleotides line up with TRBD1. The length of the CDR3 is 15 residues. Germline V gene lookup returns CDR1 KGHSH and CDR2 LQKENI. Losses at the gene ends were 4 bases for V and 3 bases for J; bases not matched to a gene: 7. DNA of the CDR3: TGTGCCAGCTCACGCCGACAGGGATGGACAGATACGCAGTATTTT. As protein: CASSRRQGWTDTQYF.

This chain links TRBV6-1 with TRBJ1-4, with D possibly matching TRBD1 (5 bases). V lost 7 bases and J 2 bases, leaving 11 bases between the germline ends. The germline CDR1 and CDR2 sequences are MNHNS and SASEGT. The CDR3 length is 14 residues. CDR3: CASITSGTNEKLFF. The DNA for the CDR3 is TGTGCCAGCATAACGTCAGGGACTAATGAAAAACTGTTTTTT.

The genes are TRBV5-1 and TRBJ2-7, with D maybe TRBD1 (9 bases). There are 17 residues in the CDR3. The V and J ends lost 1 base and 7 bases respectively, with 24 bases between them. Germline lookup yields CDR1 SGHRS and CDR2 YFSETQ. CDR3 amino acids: CASSLTGGSGRAKEQYF. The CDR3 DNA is TGCGCCAGCAGCTTGACAGGGGGCTCCGGGAGGGCCAAAGAGCAGTACTTC. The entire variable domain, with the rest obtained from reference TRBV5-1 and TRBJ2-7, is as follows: KAGVTQTPRYLIKTRGQQVTLSCSPISGHRSVSWYQQTPGQGLQFLFEYFSETQRNKGNFPGRFSGRQFSNSRSEMNVSTLELGDSALYLCASSLTGGSGRAKEQYFGPGTRLTVT.

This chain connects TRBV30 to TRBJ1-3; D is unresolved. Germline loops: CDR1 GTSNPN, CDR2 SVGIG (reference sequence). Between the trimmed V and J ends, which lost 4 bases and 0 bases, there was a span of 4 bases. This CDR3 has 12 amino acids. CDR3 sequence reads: CAWKDSGNTIYF. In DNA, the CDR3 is TGTGCCTGGAAAGACTCTGGAAACACCATATATTTT.

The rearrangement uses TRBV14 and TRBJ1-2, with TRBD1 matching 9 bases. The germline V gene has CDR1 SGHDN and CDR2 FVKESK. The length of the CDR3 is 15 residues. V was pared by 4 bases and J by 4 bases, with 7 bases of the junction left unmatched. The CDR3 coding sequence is TGTGCCAGCAGCCTACACCGGGACAGGGCCTATGGCTACACCTTC. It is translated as CASSLHRDRAYGYTF.

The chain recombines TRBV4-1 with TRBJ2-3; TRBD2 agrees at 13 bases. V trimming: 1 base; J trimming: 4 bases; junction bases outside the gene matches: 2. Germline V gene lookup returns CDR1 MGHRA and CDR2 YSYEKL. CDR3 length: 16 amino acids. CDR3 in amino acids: CASSQGTSGRPDTQYF. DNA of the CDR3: TGCGCCAGCAGCCAAGGGACTAGCGGGAGACCAGATACGCAGTATTTT.

CDR3 sequence reads: CASSLGSSGWETQYF. The CDR3 DNA reads TGCGCCAGCAGCTTGGGGTCTAGCGGGTGGGAGACCCAGTACTTC. V usage is TRBV5-1 and J usage is TRBJ2-5; 8 bases map to TRBD2. With V trimmed by 0 bases and J by 5 bases, 6 bases remained unmatched. The CDR3 covers 15 residues. Germline CDR1 SGHRS, CDR2 YFSETQ.

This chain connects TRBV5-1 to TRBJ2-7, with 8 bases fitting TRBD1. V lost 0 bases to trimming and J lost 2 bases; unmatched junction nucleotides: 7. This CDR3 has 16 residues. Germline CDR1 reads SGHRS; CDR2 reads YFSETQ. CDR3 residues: CASSLGNLQGAYEQYF. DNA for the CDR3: TGCGCCAGCAGCTTGGGGAATCTACAGGGGGCCTACGAGCAGTACTTC.

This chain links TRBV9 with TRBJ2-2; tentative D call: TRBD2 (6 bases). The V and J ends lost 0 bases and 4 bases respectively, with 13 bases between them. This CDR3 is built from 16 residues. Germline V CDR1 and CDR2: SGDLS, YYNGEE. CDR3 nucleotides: TGTGCCAGCAGCGTAGAGCTCCAGCGGGTCACCGGGGAGCTGTTTTTT. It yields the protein CASSVELQRVTGELFF. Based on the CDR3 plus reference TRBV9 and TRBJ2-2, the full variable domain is DSGVTQTPKHLITATGQRVTLRCSPRSGDLSVYWYQQSLDQGLQFLIQYYNGEERAKGNILERFSAQQFPDLHSELNLSSLELGDSALYFCASSVELQRVTGELFFGEGSRLTVL.

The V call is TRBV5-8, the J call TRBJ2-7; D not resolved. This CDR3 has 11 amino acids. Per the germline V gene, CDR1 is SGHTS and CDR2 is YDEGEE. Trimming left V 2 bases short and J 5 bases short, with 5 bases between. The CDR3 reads CASSLFHEQYF. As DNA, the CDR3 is TGTGCCAGCAGCTTATTCCACGAGCAGTACTTC.

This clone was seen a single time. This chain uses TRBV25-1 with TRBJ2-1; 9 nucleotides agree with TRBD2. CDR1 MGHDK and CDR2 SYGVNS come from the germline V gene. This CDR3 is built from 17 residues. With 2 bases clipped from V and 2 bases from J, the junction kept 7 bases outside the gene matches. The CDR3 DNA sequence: TGTGCCAGCAGTGAACCAGGTCTAGCGGGGACCTACAATGAGCAGTTCTTC. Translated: CASSEPGLAGTYNEQFF.

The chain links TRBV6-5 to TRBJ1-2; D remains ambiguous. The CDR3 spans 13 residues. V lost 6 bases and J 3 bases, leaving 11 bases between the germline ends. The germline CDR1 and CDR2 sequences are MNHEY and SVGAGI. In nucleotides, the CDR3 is TGTGCCAGCAGGCTAGACAAGGACTATGGCTACACCTTC. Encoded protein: CASRLDKDYGYTF.

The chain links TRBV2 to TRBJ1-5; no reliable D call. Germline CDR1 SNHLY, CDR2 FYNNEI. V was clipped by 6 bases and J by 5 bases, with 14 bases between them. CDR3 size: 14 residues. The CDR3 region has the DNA TGTGCCAGCAGAGGGCCAGAAAGGTATCAGCCCCAGCATTTT. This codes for CASRGPERYQPQHF.

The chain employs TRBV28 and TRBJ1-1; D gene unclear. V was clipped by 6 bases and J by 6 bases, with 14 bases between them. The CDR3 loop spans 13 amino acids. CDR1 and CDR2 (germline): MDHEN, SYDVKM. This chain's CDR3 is CASRGGITPEAFF. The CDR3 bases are TGTGCCAGCAGGGGAGGGATAACCCCTGAAGCTTTCTTT.

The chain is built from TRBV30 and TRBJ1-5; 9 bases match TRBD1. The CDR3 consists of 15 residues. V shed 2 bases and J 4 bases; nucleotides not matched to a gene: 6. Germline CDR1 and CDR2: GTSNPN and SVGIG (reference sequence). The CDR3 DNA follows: TGTGCCTGGAGTACCCGGGACAGGGAGAATCAGCCCCAGCATTTT. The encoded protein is CAWSTRDRENQPQHF.

DNA of the CDR3: TGTGCCAGCAGCCATGAGCGGAGCACAGATACGCAGTATTTT. This translates into CASSHERSTDTQYF. The rearrangement uses TRBV14 and TRBJ2-3; a weak D match, TRBD2 (5 bases). V was cut by 3 bases and J by 0 bases, with 7 bases left in between. The CDR3 runs 14 residues. Germline V gene lookup returns CDR1 SGHDN and CDR2 FVKESK.

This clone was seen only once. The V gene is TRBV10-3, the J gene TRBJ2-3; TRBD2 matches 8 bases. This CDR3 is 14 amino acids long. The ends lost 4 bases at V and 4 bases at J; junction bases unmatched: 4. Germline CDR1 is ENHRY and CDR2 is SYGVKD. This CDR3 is CAISASGRPDTQYF. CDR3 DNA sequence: TGTGCCATCAGTGCCAGCGGGAGACCAGATACGCAGTATTTT.

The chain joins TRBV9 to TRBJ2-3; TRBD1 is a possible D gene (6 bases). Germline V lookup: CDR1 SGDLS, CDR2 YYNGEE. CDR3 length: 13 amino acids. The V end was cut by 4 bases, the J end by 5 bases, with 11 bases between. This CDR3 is CASSPGARDTQYF. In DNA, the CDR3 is TGTGCCAGCAGCCCAGGGGCCCGAGATACGCAGTATTTT.

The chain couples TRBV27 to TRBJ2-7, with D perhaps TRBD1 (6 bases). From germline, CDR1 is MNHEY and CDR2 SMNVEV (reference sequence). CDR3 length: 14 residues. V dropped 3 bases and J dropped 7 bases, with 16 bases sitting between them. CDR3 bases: TGTGCCAGCAGTTTTTTGGCGACAGGAACAGAGCAGTACTTC. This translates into CASSFLATGTEQYF.

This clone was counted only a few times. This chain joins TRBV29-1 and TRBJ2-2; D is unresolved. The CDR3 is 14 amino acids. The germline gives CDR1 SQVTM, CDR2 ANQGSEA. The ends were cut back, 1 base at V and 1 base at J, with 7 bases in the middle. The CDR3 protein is CSVEGRKNTGELFF. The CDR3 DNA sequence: TGCAGCGTTGAAGGTCGAAAGAACACCGGGGAGCTGTTTTTT.

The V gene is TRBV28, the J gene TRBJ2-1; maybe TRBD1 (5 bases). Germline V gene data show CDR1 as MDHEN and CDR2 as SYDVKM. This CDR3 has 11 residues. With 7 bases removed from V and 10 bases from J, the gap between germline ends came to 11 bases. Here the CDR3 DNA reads TGTGCCAGCACAAGGACACCCGAGCAGTTCTTC. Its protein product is CASTRTPEQFF.

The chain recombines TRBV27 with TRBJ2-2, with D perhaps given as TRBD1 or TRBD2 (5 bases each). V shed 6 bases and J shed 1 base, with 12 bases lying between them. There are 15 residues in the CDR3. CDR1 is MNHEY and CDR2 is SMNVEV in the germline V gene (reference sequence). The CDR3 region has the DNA TGTGCCAGCAGCACTAGGCAGGGGAACACCGGGGAGCTGTTTTTT. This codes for CASSTRQGNTGELFF.

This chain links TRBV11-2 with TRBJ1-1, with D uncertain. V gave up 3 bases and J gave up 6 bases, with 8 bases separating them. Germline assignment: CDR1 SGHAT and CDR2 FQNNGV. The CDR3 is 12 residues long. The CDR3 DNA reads TGTGCCAGCAGCTTGGGCCTAGCTGAAGCTTTCTTT. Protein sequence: CASSLGLAEAFF.

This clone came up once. DNA for the CDR3: TGTGCCAGTAGTCTCTCGGGACAGAGCTACGAGCAGTACTTC. Its translation: CASSLSGQSYEQYF. This sequence joins TRBV19 and TRBJ2-7, with 7 bases identical to TRBD1. Germline loops: CDR1 LNHDA, CDR2 SQIVND (reference sequence). This CDR3 spans 14 amino acids. V shed 5 bases and J 3 bases; nucleotides not matched to a gene: 7.

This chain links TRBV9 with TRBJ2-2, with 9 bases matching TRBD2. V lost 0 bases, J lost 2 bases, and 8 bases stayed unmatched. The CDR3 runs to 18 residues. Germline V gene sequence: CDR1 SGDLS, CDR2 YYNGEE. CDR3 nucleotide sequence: TGTGCCAGCAGCGTAGATCCCGGCGGGAGGGTTAACACCGGGGAGCTGTTTTTT. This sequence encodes CASSVDPGGRVNTGELFF.

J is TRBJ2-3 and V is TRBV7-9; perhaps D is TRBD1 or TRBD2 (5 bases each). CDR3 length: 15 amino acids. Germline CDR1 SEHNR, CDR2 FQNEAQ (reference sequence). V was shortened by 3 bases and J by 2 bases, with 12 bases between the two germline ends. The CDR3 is CASSLGQDYTDTQYF. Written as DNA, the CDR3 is TGTGCCAGCAGCTTGGGGCAAGACTACACAGATACGCAGTATTTT.